The present entry profiles one T cell receptor (beta chain) with its context. Its antigen is currently not known. Base qualities are not recorded, but no much larger clone differs from it by a single base. These data come from a study of PD-1 blockade in classical Hodgkin lymphoma (dated by TCRdb to the early 2020s). Background for the entire study: Nivolumab dosing was 3 mg/kg intravenously every 2 weeks, continuing until either disease progression or unacceptable toxicity. The study used CyTOF and TCR beta sequencing to define a peripheral blood immune signature of response to PD-1 blockade in classical Hodgkin lymphoma.

The germline V gene gives CDR1 as LGHNA and CDR2 as YSLEER. Measured from the cysteine to the phenylalanine, the CDR3 is 16 residues long. The sequence is cut down to CDR3 DNA, 48 bases in frame from base 1. V is cut by 0 bases and J by 9 bases, and the space between the germline ends is 18 bases. This specimen's time point label, interpreted: cycle 1 day 1 (C1D1), immediately before nivolumab initiation. All trial patients had relapsed after autologous stem cell transplantation, with cohorts A, B and C differing in prior brentuximab vedotin exposure. Magnetic negative selection with a Miltenyi CD8+ T cell isolation kit was used to purify CD8+ T cells from thawed PBMCs. The trial cohort was composed of approximately 56 patients with relapsed/refractory classical Hodgkin lymphoma, for whom complete response, partial response or progressive disease was recorded as best overall response. Trial patients were treated with single-agent nivolumab in the multi-cohort phase II CheckMate 205 trial. An independent review committee assessed best overall response using the 2007 International Working Group response criteria. Trial PBMCs were collected immediately before nivolumab initiation (C1D1) and during therapy at cycle 2 day 1 and cycle 4 day 1. Peripheral blood was collected in 8 mL Vacutainer Cell Preparation Tubes, from which PBMCs were isolated by centrifugation and then cryopreserved. Purified CD4+ and CD8+ fractions were generated only in cases for which an additional PBMC sample was available. Magnetically labelled cells were depleted on LS columns in a quadroMACS separator, and the flow-through was collected as the purified fraction.

Overall results and qualifications from the work: Trial patients with a complete response had baseline diversity similar to that of newly diagnosed patients, while partial responders and progressors had significantly lower diversity. Lower diversity was seen in patients whose nivolumab began less than 1 year after ASCT, and these patients were left out of later analyses so that immune reconstitution would not confound the results. Only a single clinical trial cohort was studied, and what caused the repertoire differences, possibly disease activity or prior therapy, remained undefined. A significant rise by C4D1 was seen in CD4+ but not CD8+ TCR diversity (p=0.0027 vs p=0.16), with the rise being most apparent in complete responders (p=0.02). Baseline TCR diversity was reported to be lower in newly diagnosed patients than in healthy donors, and even lower in relapsed/refractory patients.

Genomic DNA was isolated using the Qiagen DNeasy kit from unsorted PBMCs as well as from negatively selected CD4+ and CD8+ fractions. Using primers that anneal to V and J segments, immunoSEQ multiplex PCR amplified the TCR beta CDR3 regions. Amplification bias was minimized using a synthetic immune receptor repertoire, and residual bias was removed computationally after sequencing. Concerning the study's data processing: Repertoire diversity was quantified as the Shannon entropy index using custom Python scripts. Unsorted, CD4+ and CD8+ repertoires were analyzed separately, except in combined analyses where CD4+ and CD8+ sequences were merged in silico. Clonal expansion was defined as at least a 2-fold frequency increase after treatment relative to C1D1, with a pseudocount of 0.5 for undetected baseline clones. Clones with 0 or 1 copy at C1D1 were classified as singleton clones, and clones with 2 or more copies were classified as non-singleton clones. By matching protein sequences in sorted samples from the same patient, clones expanded in unsorted samples were annotated as CD4+, CD8+ or unknown. Diversity changes from C1D1 to C4D1 were tested in paired samples using Wilcoxon tests. TCRdb obtained this table from immuneACCESS and retained in-frame rearrangements with V and J assigned. These tables miss some clones; where compared with another copy, unresolved V genes account for less than half of the shortfall, and the remainder is unexplained. V, J and clone size derive from that table, while D and trimming were established from the DNA sequence. In all, the sample holds 920 or so clones, and approximately 69% of those were seen once. The ten top clones hold around 47% of the sample.

The sample consisted of CD8+ T cells from blood, taken at baseline. This TCR came from a human donor with classical Hodgkin lymphoma. The rearranged segments are TRBV4-3 and TRBJ2-1; matching of 6 bases hints at TRBD2 as the D gene. The encoded CDR3 is CASSQDRGARYGEQFF. The sequenced DNA is TGCGCCAGCAGCCAAGATCGCGGGGCGCGGTACGGTGAGCAGTTCTTC.